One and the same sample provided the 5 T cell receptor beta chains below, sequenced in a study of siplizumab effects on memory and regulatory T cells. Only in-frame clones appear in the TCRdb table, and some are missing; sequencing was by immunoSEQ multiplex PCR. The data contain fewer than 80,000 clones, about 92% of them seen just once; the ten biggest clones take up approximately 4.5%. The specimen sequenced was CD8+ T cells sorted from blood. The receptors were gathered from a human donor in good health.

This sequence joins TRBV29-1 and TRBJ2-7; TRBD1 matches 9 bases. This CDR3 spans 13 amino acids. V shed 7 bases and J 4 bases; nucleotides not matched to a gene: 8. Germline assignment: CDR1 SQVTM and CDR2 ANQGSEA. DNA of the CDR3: TGCAGCGCCTCGGGCGGGACAGGGTACGAGCAGTACTTC. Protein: CSASGGTGYEQYF.

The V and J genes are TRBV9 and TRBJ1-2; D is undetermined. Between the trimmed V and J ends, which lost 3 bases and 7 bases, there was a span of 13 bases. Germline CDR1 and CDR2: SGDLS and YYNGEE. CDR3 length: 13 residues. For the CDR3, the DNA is TGTGCCAGCAGCGCCCCGGACCTCAGTGGCTACACCTTC. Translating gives CASSAPDLSGYTF.

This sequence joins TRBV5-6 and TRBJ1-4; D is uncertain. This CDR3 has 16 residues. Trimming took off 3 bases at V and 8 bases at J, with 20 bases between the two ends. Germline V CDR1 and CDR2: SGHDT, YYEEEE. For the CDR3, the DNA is TGTGCCAGCAGCTCCTCGCAGGACCCGGCGGAGGAAAAACTGTTTTTT. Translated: CASSSSQDPAEEKLFF.

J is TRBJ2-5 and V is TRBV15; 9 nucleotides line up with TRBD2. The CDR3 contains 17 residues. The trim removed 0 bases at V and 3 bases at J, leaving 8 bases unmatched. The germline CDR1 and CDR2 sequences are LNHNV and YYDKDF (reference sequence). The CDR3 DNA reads TGTGCCACCAGCAGAGATCGAGTCGCTAGCGGGGAAGAGACCCAGTACTTC. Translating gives CATSRDRVASGEETQYF.

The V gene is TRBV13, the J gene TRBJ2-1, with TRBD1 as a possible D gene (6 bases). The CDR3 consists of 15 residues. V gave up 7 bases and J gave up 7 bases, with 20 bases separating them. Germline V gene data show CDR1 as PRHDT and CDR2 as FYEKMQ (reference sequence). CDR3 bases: TGTGCCAGCAACTCGCCAGGTGGGGGCGGGAATGAGCAGTTCTTC. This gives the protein CASNSPGGGGNEQFF.